This T cell receptor beta chain stems from a study of T-cell reconstitution after alpha-beta-depleted transplantation in children. Germline CDR1 and CDR2: SGHRS and YFSETQ. Germline trimming cut 3 bases from V and 4 bases from J; bases unmatched to any gene: 2. The CDR3 runs 13 residues. Study-wide results and caveats: After transplant, at about two months, alpha-beta T cells were reportedly derived from several hundred expanded graft clones. Newly made T cells mostly supplied T-cell counts and diversity one year after transplant. Certain patients had high TCRbeta diversity at day 60, and it came from recipient T cells and thymic progenitors that survived.

The table lists this clonotype with a few counts. What it binds is unknown. Unique molecular identifiers tagged the TCRbeta library. One entry per CDR3 protein results from TCRdb running MiXCR on the PCR reads. The table has over 200,000 distinct CDR3 sequences, 7% to 9% seen once. The sequenced sample was PBMCs, mostly from graft donor cells, obtained 360 days after TCRalphabeta/CD19-depleted stem cell transplant. The source of this sequence is a male patient aged 2 to 9 who had a stem cell transplant for acute myeloid leukemia, so the T cells may come from the graft donor. The chain recombines TRBV5-1 with TRBJ2-5, with 8 bases lining up with TRBD1. CDR3 sequence reads: CASSSGTGETQYF. CDR3 sequence (DNA): TGCGCCAGCAGCTCGGGGACAGGAGAGACCCAGTACTTC.